This T cell receptor beta chain is from a study of T-cell reconstitution after alpha-beta-depleted transplantation in children. The CDR3 is 12 amino acids. Trimming removed 7 bases at V and 4 bases at J, with 7 bases between. CDR1 SEHNR and CDR2 FQNEAQ come from the germline V gene (reference sequence). This clonotype has only a few counts. The TCRbeta library was prepared with unique molecular identifiers. TCRdb ran MiXCR on the PCR reads and lists one entry per CDR3 protein. The sample records some 500,000 distinct CDR3 sequences, about 18% being singletons. The genes are TRBV7-9 and TRBJ1-4; D ambiguous. The source material was PBMCs from the stem cell graft donor, sampled from the stem cell graft. The receptor comes from a human donor who donated a stem cell graft to a child with acute lymphoblastic leukemia. CDR3 sequence: CASTPLNEKLFF. In DNA form, the CDR3 reads TGTGCCAGCACCCCTCTTAATGAAAAACTGTTTTTT.